Sequencing of this TCR beta chain was carried out in a study of radiotherapy plus CTLA-4 blockade in lung cancer. Receiving focal radiation plus CTLA-4 blockade with ipilimumab were patients who had chemo-refractory metastatic non-small-cell lung cancer. The CDR3 is made up of 13 amino acids. V was trimmed by 5 bases and J by 3 bases, leaving 11 bases between them. CDR1 is SNHLY, CDR2 FYNNEI, per germline. The repertoire was sequenced with immunoSEQ multiplex PCR; TCRdb's copy has only in-frame clones and lacks some. The sample lists 55,000 to 70,000 clones, around 79% occurring once. This clonotype was sampled from a human donor with non-small cell lung cancer who had a complete response to radiotherapy plus ipilimumab. V and J are TRBV2 and TRBJ2-7; D remains unclear. Sequencing used peripheral blood, obtained from a patient treated with radiotherapy plus ipilimumab. DNA of the CDR3: TGTGCCAGCAGTAAGGAGAGAGACTACGAGCAGTACTTC. This gives the protein CASSKERDYEQYF.